Detailed here is one T cell receptor (beta chain). Other DNA sequences in the sample encode the same CDR3. The sample is drawn from a study of blood T cell repertoires in COVID-19. TCRdb's copy holds only in-frame clones and misses some; the assay was immunoSEQ multiplex PCR. This table holds around 200,000 clones, roughly 87% found once. The CDR3 runs 12 residues. Trimming shortened V by 2 bases and J by 7 bases, and 6 bases separated the two germline ends. Germline lookup yields CDR1 MNHEY and CDR2 SMNVEV (reference sequence). V and J are TRBV27 and TRBJ2-1; the D gene is possibly TRBD2 (5 bases). Material for sequencing was peripheral blood. This TCR came from a woman in her thirties or forties with acute or convalescent COVID-19. CDR3 sequence (DNA): TGTGCCAGCAGTTTAGAGGGTAATGAGCAGTTCTTC. It yields the protein CASSLEGNEQFF.